The 24 T cell receptor beta chains below were found in one sample sequenced in a study of blood T cell repertoires in COVID-19. Profiling relied on immunoSEQ multiplex PCR, and the TCRdb table lists in-frame clones only, not all of them. Here the sample spans more than 200,000 clones, 70% to 90% being singletons. The sample consisted of peripheral blood. Receptors originate from a woman aged 40 to 50 who had recovered from COVID-19.

The count of this clone is one. The chain combines TRBV28 with TRBJ1-2; TRBD1 might be the D (6 bases). Germline lookup yields CDR1 MDHEN and CDR2 SYDVKM. Trimming took 2 bases from V and 6 from J, leaving 16 bases between them. CDR3 length: 15 residues. CDR3 nucleotides: TGTGCCAGCAGTTTACGGGGGGGCTATAAGGATGGCTACACCTTC. Amino acids: CASSLRGGYKDGYTF.

The count of this clone is one. The chain is built from TRBV7-9 and TRBJ1-6, with D perhaps TRBD1 (6 bases). The CDR3 is made up of 15 amino acids. Trimming removed 4 bases at V and 6 bases at J, with 13 bases between. CDR1 is SEHNR, CDR2 FQNEAQ, per germline (reference sequence). As DNA, the CDR3 is TGTGCCAGCAGCTCGAGCCAGGGGAGTAATTCACCCCTCCACTTT. This gives the protein CASSSSQGSNSPLHF.

CDR3 sequence: CASSQDRGLAGDLAKNIQYF. The CDR3 DNA reads TGTGCCAGCAGCCAAGATCGCGGGCTAGCGGGGGACCTAGCCAAAAACATTCAGTACTTC. The chain has TRBV3-1 (or the pseudogene TRBV3-2) and TRBJ2-4, with 10 bases matching TRBD2. The germline V gene encodes CDR1 LGHDT and CDR2 YNNKEL (reference sequence). The CDR3 is made up of 20 amino acids. V shed 0 bases and J 0 bases; nucleotides not matched to a gene: 11.

V usage is TRBV5-1 and J usage is TRBJ2-4; tentative D call: TRBD2 (5 bases). The CDR3 is made up of 15 amino acids. V lost 0 bases to trimming and J lost 1 base, with 8 bases between them. Germline V lookup: CDR1 SGHRS, CDR2 YFSETQ. This chain's CDR3 is CASSLGGGAKNIQYF. The CDR3 DNA sequence: TGCGCCAGCAGCTTGGGTGGCGGGGCCAAAAACATTCAGTACTTC.

Worth noting for this clone: Because it lacks the conserved phenylalanine or tryptophan at the end, this CDR3 is likely a read error. The limits of the CDR3 on the DNA are not certain, so only TCRdb's listed CDR3 is given. This chain uses TRBV15 with TRBJ1-2; the listed D gene, TRBD1, was not tested against the DNA. The CDR3 is 9 amino acids in total, end residues counted. Germline CDR1 reads LNHNV; CDR2 reads YYDKDF (reference sequence). This chain's CDR3 is CATKCGQLG.

The chain carries TRBV6-1 and TRBJ2-7; TRBD1 agrees at 9 bases. The CDR3 has 12 residues. The junction had 7 bases not matched to a gene; V was cut back by 4 bases and J by 12 bases. Germline V gene sequence: CDR1 MNHNS, CDR2 SASEGT. The CDR3 DNA follows: TGTGCCAGCAGTGGAAACCCGGGACAGGGGTACTTC. Amino acid sequence: CASSGNPGQGYF.

CDR3 nucleotides: TGTGCCAGCAGCGGGTTCTCTAGCACAGATACGCAGTATTTT. It translates to CASSGFSSTDTQYF. The chain recombines TRBV6-5 with TRBJ2-3; D is undetermined. Trimming removed 6 bases from V and 0 bases from J, with 10 bases in between. This CDR3 contains 14 residues. CDR1 is MNHEY and CDR2 is SVGAGI in the germline V gene.

The V gene is TRBV11-2, the J gene TRBJ1-1, with 8 bases identical to TRBD1. There are 15 residues in the CDR3. The junction had 4 bases not matched to a gene; V was cut back by 4 bases and J by 0 bases. The germline gives CDR1 SGHAT, CDR2 FQNNGV. The CDR3 nucleotides are TGTGCCAGCAGCTCGACAGGGGCCGTGAACACTGAAGCTTTCTTT. Its protein is CASSSTGAVNTEAFF.

On this clone: This is likely a read error, given that the CDR3 carries no conserved phenylalanine or tryptophan at its end. It is unclear where the CDR3 begins or ends on the DNA, so no DNA is shown, and the CDR3 is as TCRdb lists it. V usage is TRBV28 and J usage is TRBJ2-7; TRBD2 reflects the table's D call only, with no check against the DNA. The CDR3 totals 12 residues, both ends included. Germline-derived CDR1 and CDR2 are MDHEN and SYDVKM. CDR3 loop: CASSDHPTEVLL.

The genes are TRBV6-2 or TRBV6-3 and TRBJ2-6, with a possible D match to TRBD1 (5 bases). The CDR3 is 13 amino acids. V was cut by 6 bases and J by 9 bases, with 12 bases left in between. Per the germline V gene, CDR1 is MNHEY and CDR2 is SVGEGT. The chain's CDR3 is CASSPTGNNVLTF. The CDR3 DNA follows: TGTGCCAGCAGCCCCACAGGAAACAACGTCCTGACTTTC.

This clone was seen at least ten times. This sequence joins TRBV10-3 and TRBJ2-7; D may be TRBD2 (5 bases). Trimming left V 7 bases short and J 4 bases short, with 20 bases between. Germline V gene sequence: CDR1 ENHRY, CDR2 SYGVKD. This CDR3 is 15 amino acids long. Here the CDR3 DNA reads TGTGCCATCACAGAGGGAAGGTCCGCATTTTACGAGCAGTACTTC. This translates into CAITEGRSAFYEQYF.

The chain links TRBV11-3 to TRBJ2-7, with a possible D match to TRBD1 (6 bases). The length of the CDR3 is 15 residues. Germline V lookup: CDR1 SGHNT, CDR2 YENEEA. V gave up 0 bases and J gave up 5 bases, with 14 bases separating them. For the CDR3, the DNA is TGTGCCAGCAGCTTAGAGGGCAGGGGATGGAACGAGCAGTACTTC. It yields the protein CASSLEGRGWNEQYF. Using reference TRBV11-3 and TRBJ2-7 for the parts outside the CDR3, the full variable domain is EAGVVQSPRYKIIEKKQPVAFWCNPISGHNTLYWYLQNLGQGPELLIRYENEEAVDDSQLPKDRFSAERLKGVDSTLKIQPAELGDSAVYLCASSLEGRGWNEQYFGPGTRLTVT.

To note about this clone: This sample includes further DNA sequences coding for the same CDR3. The V call is TRBV27, the J call TRBJ1-5; no reliable D call. Per the germline V gene, CDR1 is MNHEY and CDR2 is SMNVEV (reference sequence). The CDR3 length is 13 residues. Trimming took off 3 bases at V and 5 bases at J, with 8 bases between the two ends. For the CDR3, the DNA is TGTGCCAGCAGTTTGAGAGGGCATCAGCCCCAGCATTTT. This sequence encodes CASSLRGHQPQHF.

V is TRBV7-3 and J is TRBJ2-3; a weak D match, TRBD2 (6 bases). This CDR3 is 16 amino acids long. Trimming cost V 1 base and J 4 bases, with 15 bases left between them. Germline V gives CDR1 SGHTA, CDR2 FQGTGA. The CDR3 is CASSLIGGFGSDTQYF. The CDR3 DNA reads TGTGCCAGCAGCTTAATTGGGGGGTTTGGGTCAGATACGCAGTATTTT. Full variable domain (remainder filled in from reference TRBV7-3 and TRBJ2-3): GAGVSQTPSNKVTEKGKYVELRCDPISGHTALYWYRQSLGQGPEFLIYFQGTGAADDSGLPNDRFFAVRPEGSVSTLKIQRTERGDSAVYLCASSLIGGFGSDTQYFGPGTRLTVL.

The chain has TRBV28 and TRBJ2-7, with unresolved D. The V gene lost 5 bases and the J gene lost 0 bases, with 11 bases spanning the gap. The CDR3 runs to 14 residues. CDR1 and CDR2 from the germline V gene are MDHEN and SYDVKM. The CDR3 DNA sequence: TGTGCCAGCAGTCCCGTCTTACTCTCCTACGAGCAGTACTTC. It encodes CASSPVLLSYEQYF.

The chain couples TRBV5-6 to TRBJ2-4; possible D gene TRBD1, 5 bases. Trimming cost V 1 base and J 1 base, with 12 bases left between them. CDR1 is SGHDT, CDR2 YYEEEE, per germline. This CDR3 has 16 amino acids. The CDR3 sequence is CASSLLGEAAKNIQYF. Here the CDR3 DNA reads TGTGCCAGCAGCTTGCTAGGGGAAGCTGCCAAAAACATTCAGTACTTC.

The chain combines TRBV10-3 with TRBJ2-7; 10 positions agree with TRBD1. The germline V gene encodes CDR1 ENHRY and CDR2 SYGVKD. The junction had 16 bases not matched to a gene; V was cut back by 10 bases and J by 4 bases. The CDR3 loop spans 16 amino acids. CDR3 residues: CATSGQGTRGGYEQYF. CDR3 DNA: TGTGCCACCTCGGGACAGGGGACCCGAGGGGGGTACGAGCAGTACTTC.

The CDR3 region has the DNA TGTGCCAGCAGCTACCCATGGGGGGACAGGGGGAAAAGCAATCAGCCCCAGCATTTT. It translates to CASSYPWGDRGKSNQPQHF. The V call is TRBV6-6, the J call TRBJ1-5; 11 positions match TRBD1. Germline CDR1 and CDR2: MNHNY and SVGAGI (reference sequence). The V segment lost 6 bases and the J segment 1 base; nucleotides outside the gene matches: 14. CDR3 length: 19 amino acids.

The gene calls are TRBV27 and TRBJ1-2; D not resolved. Between the trimmed V and J ends, which lost 0 bases and 4 bases, there was a span of 12 bases. Germline values: CDR1 MNHEY, CDR2 SMNVEV (reference sequence). This CDR3 region has 15 residues. The CDR3 bases are TGTGCCAGCAGTTTATCGTACCAGGCCTTCTATGGCTACACCTTC. Translating it yields CASSLSYQAFYGYTF.

The V gene is TRBV19, the J gene TRBJ2-2, with D perhaps matching TRBD1 (6 bases). Germline CDR1 is LNHDA and CDR2 is SQIVND (reference sequence). This CDR3 comprises 15 residues. V gave up 3 bases and J gave up 0 bases, with 8 bases separating them. CDR3: CASSIGTSNTGELFF. CDR3 DNA sequence: TGTGCCAGTAGTATCGGGACATCGAACACCGGGGAGCTGTTTTTT.

The CDR3: CASSYTKPGGGHGYTF. The DNA of the CDR3 is TGTGCCAGCAGTTACACAAAGCCAGGGGGCGGCCATGGCTACACCTTC. This chain joins TRBV6-5 and TRBJ1-2, with 8 bases identical to TRBD1. Germline V gene data show CDR1 as MNHEY and CDR2 as SVGAGI. The CDR3 has 16 amino acids. V shed 2 bases, J shed 6 bases, and the junction held 11 bases outside the gene matches.

V and J are TRBV11-2 and TRBJ1-5; a possible D gene is TRBD1 (6 bases). Germline-derived CDR1 and CDR2 are SGHAT and FQNNGV. Trimming pared 5 bases from V and 1 base from J, leaving 21 bases between. CDR3 length: 18 amino acids. CDR3 loop: CASSRENRERGSNQPQHF. The CDR3 region has the DNA TGTGCCAGCAGCCGCGAGAACAGGGAACGCGGGAGCAATCAGCCCCAGCATTTT.

The CDR3 reads CASSNQAGGTEAFF. CDR3 sequence (DNA): TGTGCCAGTAGTAACCAGGCCGGGGGAACTGAAGCTTTCTTT. The chain carries TRBV19 and TRBJ1-1, with D tentatively TRBD1 (5 bases). Germline CDR1 LNHDA, CDR2 SQIVND (reference sequence). There are 14 residues in the CDR3. Trimming took 4 bases from V and 5 from J, leaving 14 bases between them.

The chain couples TRBV7-6 to TRBJ2-7; possibly TRBD1 for D (6 bases). The CDR3 has 18 residues. Deletions cut 3 bases from V and 2 bases from J, with 23 bases between. The germline V gene encodes CDR1 SGHVS and CDR2 FNYEAQ. Written as DNA, the CDR3 is TGTGCCAGCAGCTTGGTGAGTCCAACCGGACAGCGGACCTACGAGCAGTACTTC. It specifies CASSLVSPTGQRTYEQYF.